This paragraph reports one T cell receptor beta chain. Germline V gene data show CDR1 as GTSNPN and CDR2 as SVGIG (reference sequence). This CDR3 spans 15 amino acids. V was shortened by 0 bases and J by 0 bases, with 11 bases between the two germline ends. This entry comes from a study of blood T cell repertoires in COVID-19. The table came from immunoSEQ multiplex PCR; TCRdb's copy has only in-frame clones and leaves some out. The sample holds more than 85,000 clones, about 80% seen once. This TCR was sampled from a man aged 70 or older with acute or convalescent COVID-19. The sample was peripheral blood. V is TRBV30 and J is TRBJ1-1; D call uncertain. For the CDR3, the DNA is TGTGCCTGGAGTGTACTTATGGTGCTGAACACTGAAGCTTTCTTT. Its protein product is CAWSVLMVLNTEAFF.